This is a list of T cell receptor beta chains from one sample in a study of cytomegalovirus exposure and HLA in healthy donors. Sequencing was performed with immunoSEQ multiplex PCR; in TCRdb, only in-frame clones are kept and a portion is missing. The sample comprises roughly 140,000 clones, around 82% of which are singletons, and about 6.8% rests with the top ten. Sequencing used PBMCs. The origin of the receptors is a man aged 35 to 55 in good health and CMV-seropositive. Each CDR3 is given with its conserved first and last residue. D genes are given only for firm matches. For some rows the clone size is stated as once, few or many, or as a class when expanded; others skip it.

-	TRBV27	TRBJ1-4	TRBD1	CASSSSGTGRKKLFF	TGTGCCAGCAGTTCTTCCGGGACAGGGCGTAAAAAACTGTTTTTT
-	TRBV19	TRBJ2-1	-	CASSIGPGEQFF	TGTGCCAGTAGTATTGGCCCAGGTGAGCAGTTCTTC
-	TRBV19	TRBJ1-1	-	CASSFLTGLNTEAFF	TGTGCCAGTAGTTTCTTGACAGGACTGAACACTGAAGCTTTCTTT
-	TRBV30	TRBJ1-1	-	CAWRETTGYGNTEAFF	TGTGCCTGGAGGGAGACCACAGGGTACGGGAACACTGAAGCTTTCTTT
-	TRBV4-3	TRBJ1-2	TRBD1	CASSQEKGALTFAGGYTF	TGCGCCAGCAGCCAAGAAAAGGGGGCTCTCACATTCGCAGGGGGCTACACCTTC
-	TRBV19	TRBJ1-2	TRBD1	CASTPNGGMGQGYGYTF	TGTGCCAGTACCCCGAACGGCGGTATGGGACAGGGATATGGCTACACCTTC
-	TRBV7-3	TRBJ2-1	-	CASSLNGVAGGYNEQFF	TGTGCCAGCAGCTTAAACGGGGTGGCAGGGGGGTACAATGAGCAGTTCTTC
once	TRBV11-2	TRBJ1-5	-	CASSIGRNQPQHF	TGTGCCAGCAGCATCGGGAGGAATCAGCCCCAGCATTTT
few	TRBV5-7	TRBJ2-4	-	CASSPCGLMGNIQYF	TGTGCCAGCAGCCCGTGCGGGCTGATGGGGAACATTCAGTACTTC
-	TRBV5-1	TRBJ2-3	-	CASSLKPTDTQYF	TGCGCCAGCAGCTTGAAGCCAACAGATACGCAGTATTTT
-	TRBV5-1	TRBJ2-5	TRBD2	CASSLAPGTSGGPETQYF	TGCGCCAGCAGCTTGGCTCCCGGGACTAGCGGGGGCCCTGAGACCCAGTACTTC
few	TRBV9	TRBJ2-3	-	CASSVEGGAGPWDTQYF	TGTGCCAGCAGCGTAGAGGGGGGGGCGGGACCCTGGGATACGCAGTATTTT
-	TRBV2	TRBJ2-5	TRBD1	CASSETGGQETQYF	TGTGCCAGCAGTGAGACAGGGGGCCAAGAGACCCAGTACTTC
once	TRBV7-2	TRBJ1-1	-	CASSPSGVTEAFF	TGTGCCAGCAGCCCCTCCGGGGTCACTGAAGCTTTCTTT